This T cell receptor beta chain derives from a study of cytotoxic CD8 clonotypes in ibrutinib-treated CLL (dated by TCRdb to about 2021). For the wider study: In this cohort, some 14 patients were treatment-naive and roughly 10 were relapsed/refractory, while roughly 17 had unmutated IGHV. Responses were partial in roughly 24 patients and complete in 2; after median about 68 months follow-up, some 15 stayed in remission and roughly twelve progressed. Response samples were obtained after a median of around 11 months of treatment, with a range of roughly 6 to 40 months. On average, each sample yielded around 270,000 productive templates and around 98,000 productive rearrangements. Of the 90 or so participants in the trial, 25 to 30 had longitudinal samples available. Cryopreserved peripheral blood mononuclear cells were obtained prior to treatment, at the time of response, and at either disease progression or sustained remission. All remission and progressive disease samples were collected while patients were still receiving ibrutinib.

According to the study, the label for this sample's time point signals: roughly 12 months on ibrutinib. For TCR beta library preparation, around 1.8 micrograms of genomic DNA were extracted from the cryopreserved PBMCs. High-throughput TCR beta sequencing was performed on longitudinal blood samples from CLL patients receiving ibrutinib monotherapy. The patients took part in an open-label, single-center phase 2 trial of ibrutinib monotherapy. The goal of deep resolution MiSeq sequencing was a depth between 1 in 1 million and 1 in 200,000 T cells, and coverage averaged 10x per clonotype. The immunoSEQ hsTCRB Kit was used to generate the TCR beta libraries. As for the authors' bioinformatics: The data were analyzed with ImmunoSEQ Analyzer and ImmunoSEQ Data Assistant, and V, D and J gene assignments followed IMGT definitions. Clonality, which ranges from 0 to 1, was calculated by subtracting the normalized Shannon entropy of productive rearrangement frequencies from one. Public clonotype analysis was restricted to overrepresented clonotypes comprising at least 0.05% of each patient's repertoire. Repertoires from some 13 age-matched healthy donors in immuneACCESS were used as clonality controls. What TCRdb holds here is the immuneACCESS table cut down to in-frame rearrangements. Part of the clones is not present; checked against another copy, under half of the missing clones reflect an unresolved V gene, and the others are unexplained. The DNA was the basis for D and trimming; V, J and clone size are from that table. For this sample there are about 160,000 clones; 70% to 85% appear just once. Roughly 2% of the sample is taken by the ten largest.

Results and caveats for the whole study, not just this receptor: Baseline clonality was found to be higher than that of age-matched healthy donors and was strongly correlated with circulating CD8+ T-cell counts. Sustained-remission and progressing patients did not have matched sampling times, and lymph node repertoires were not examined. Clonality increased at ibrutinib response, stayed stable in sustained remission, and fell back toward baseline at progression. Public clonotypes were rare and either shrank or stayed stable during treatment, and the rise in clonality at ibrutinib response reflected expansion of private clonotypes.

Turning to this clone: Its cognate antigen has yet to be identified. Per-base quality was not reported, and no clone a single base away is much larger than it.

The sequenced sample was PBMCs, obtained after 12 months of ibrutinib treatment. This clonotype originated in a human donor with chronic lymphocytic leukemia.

The nucleotide sequence is given as TGTGCCAGCAGCTTACCAGGGAACACCGGGGAGCTGTTTTTT. It encodes CASSLPGNTGELFF. The chain joins TRBV7-9 to TRBJ2-2, with the D segment identity uncertain. The CDR1 and CDR2 encoded by the germline V gene (reference sequence) are SEHNR and FQNEAQ. The junction shows trimming of 2 bases on V and 1 base on J, plus 5 bases between the germline ends. The CDR3 has 14 amino acids, counting the end cysteine and phenylalanine. The sequence is cut down to CDR3 DNA, 42 bases in frame from base 1.